Listed below are T cell receptor beta chains from one sample, sequenced in a study of cytomegalovirus exposure and HLA in healthy donors. Sequencing was performed with immunoSEQ multiplex PCR; in TCRdb, only in-frame clones are kept and a portion is missing. The sample holds some 57,000 clones; 70% to 75% are singletons and the top ten take 5% to 6.5%. Sequenced sample: PBMCs. Receptor source: a woman aged 25 to 39 in good health and CMV-seronegative. Each CDR3 is given with its conserved first and last residue. The D gene is left open where the match is weak. A clone size is listed for some rows: how often the clone was seen (once, few, many), or a class if it is expanded.

D	V	size	J	CDR3	DNA
TRBD2	TRBV2	.	TRBJ2-1	CASSVGLAANEQFF	TGTGCCAGCAGTGTTGGACTAGCGGCCAATGAGCAGTTCTTC
TRBD2	TRBV7-9	.	TRBJ2-7	CASSLPGGFGEQYF	TGTGCCAGCAGCTTACCCGGGGGGTTCGGCGAGCAGTACTTC
TRBD2	TRBV7-2	.	TRBJ2-1	CASSARLAGASYNEQFF	TGTGCCAGCAGCGCAAGACTAGCGGGAGCATCGTACAATGAGCAGTTCTTC
TRBD1	TRBV14	once	TRBJ2-5	CASSQDFPGQGAETQYF	TGTGCCAGCAGCCAAGATTTTCCGGGACAGGGGGCCGAGACCCAGTACTTC
TRBD1	TRBV4-1	.	TRBJ2-1	CASSQLQGREQFF	TGCGCCAGCAGCCAGTTACAGGGGCGAGAGCAGTTCTTC
TRBD2	TRBV9	.	TRBJ2-1	CASSAQSGGSSYNEQFF	TGTGCCAGCAGCGCCCAGTCGGGCGGGAGCTCCTACAATGAGCAGTTCTTC
.	TRBV4-1	.	TRBJ1-5	CASSPLGDQPQHF	TGCGCCAGCAGCCCTTTAGGGGATCAGCCCCAGCATTTT
.	TRBV6-1	.	TRBJ2-3	CASSLNAATDTQYF	TGTGCCAGCAGTTTGAATGCGGCTACAGATACGCAGTATTTT
.	TRBV14	.	TRBJ1-2	CASSQDHGQAGGYTF	TGTGCCAGCAGCCAAGACCATGGGCAGGCCGGCGGCTACACCTTC
TRBD2	TRBV5-6	.	TRBJ2-3	CASSLELAGVSDTQYF	TGTGCCAGCAGCTTGGAACTAGCGGGAGTTTCAGATACGCAGTATTTT
.	TRBV6-5	.	TRBJ2-3	CASKKNGLTTDTQYF	TGTGCCAGCAAAAAGAACGGACTAACCACAGATACGCAGTATTTT
TRBD1	TRBV29-1	.	TRBJ1-3	CSVSGQGGNTIYF	TGCAGCGTGTCAGGACAGGGTGGAAACACCATATATTTT
TRBD1	TRBV5-6	once	TRBJ1-2	CASSLERGTGNYGYTF	TGTGCCAGCAGCTTGGAAAGAGGGACAGGGAACTATGGCTACACCTTC
.	TRBV30	.	TRBJ1-6	CAWSPRSSYNSPLHF	TGTGCCTGGAGCCCCCGCAGCTCCTATAATTCACCCCTCCACTTT
.	TRBV11-2	.	TRBJ2-7	CASSLEGAGPWGSEQYF	TGTGCCAGCAGCTTAGAGGGGGCAGGGCCTTGGGGGTCCGAGCAGTACTTC
TRBD1	TRBV7-2	.	TRBJ1-1	CASSLAGTGGTEAFF	TGTGCCAGCAGCTTAGCCGGGACAGGGGGCACTGAAGCTTTCTTT
TRBD2	TRBV19	.	TRBJ2-7	CASSIVAGDAYEQYF	TGTGCCAGTAGTATAGTTGCGGGGGACGCCTACGAGCAGTACTTC
.	TRBV28	few	TRBJ2-3	CASSFEDASTDTQYF	TGTGCCAGCAGTTTCGAGGATGCTAGCACAGATACGCAGTATTTT
.	TRBV5-4	.	TRBJ1-2	CASSLDRRMAFDGYTF	TGTGCCAGCAGCTTGGACCGCCGAATGGCCTTTGATGGCTACACCTTC
TRBD2	TRBV7-2	.	TRBJ2-2	CASSLNGRNGELFF	TGTGCCAGCAGCTTAAACGGGAGGAACGGGGAGCTGTTTTTT
.	TRBV6-5	.	TRBJ2-7	CASSYSIPTGYEQYF	TGTGCCAGCAGTTACTCCATCCCGACAGGCTACGAGCAGTACTTC
TRBD2	TRBV11-2	.	TRBJ2-7	CASSPGIGGRASYEQYF	TGTGCCAGCAGCCCAGGTATCGGCGGGAGGGCCTCCTACGAGCAGTACTTC